A single sample gave rise to the 13 T cell receptor beta chains below, sequenced in a study of CD8 T cells in ankylosing spondylitis. Study results and limitations: Fewer than ten highly homologous variants made up a TCR beta motif that seemed to typify ankylosing spondylitis blood.

MiXCR was run by TCRdb on the 5' RACE reads, yielding one entry per CDR3 protein. Of fewer than 750,000 distinct CDR3 sequences in the sample, around 20% were seen once. For these TCRs, the target antigens are not known. The specimen was blood, either unsorted or a sorted T cell fraction (not recorded which). Receptors were obtained from a male donor with ankylosing spondylitis.

V and J are TRBV3-1 and TRBJ2-5; 8 bases align to TRBD1. The CDR3 covers 14 residues. The junction had 8 bases not matched to a gene; V was cut back by 7 bases and J by 4 bases. The germline gives CDR1 LGHDT, CDR2 YNNKEL (reference sequence). The CDR3 loop reads CASTGGAWGETQYF. The CDR3 DNA reads as TGTGCCAGCACAGGGGGCGCGTGGGGAGAGACCCAGTACTTC.

V and J are TRBV7-2 and TRBJ2-3; 8 bases are shared with TRBD2. The germline V gene encodes CDR1 SGHTA and CDR2 FQGNSA. The J segment lost 6 bases and the V segment lost 3 bases, leaving 8 bases of the junction unmatched. The CDR3 contains 15 residues. The CDR3 nucleotides are TGTGCCAGCAGCTTTATGCGGGGGGCCGGCGATACGCAGTATTTT. As protein: CASSFMRGAGDTQYF.

The chain is built from TRBV7-6 and TRBJ2-3; D call uncertain. V was trimmed by 0 bases and J by 4 bases, leaving 14 bases between them. Germline-derived CDR1 and CDR2 are SGHVS and FNYEAQ. CDR3 length: 16 residues. The CDR3 nucleotides read TGTGCCAGCAGCTTAGCTAGGCTAGGAGTGGCAGATACGCAGTATTTT. Protein product: CASSLARLGVADTQYF. The full variable domain, rest sourced from reference TRBV7-6 and TRBJ2-3, is GAGVSQSPRYKVTKRGQDVALRCDPISGHVSLYWYRQALGQGPEFLTYFNYEAQQDKSGLPNDRFSAERPEGSISTLTIQRTEQRDSAMYRCASSLARLGVADTQYFGPGTRLTVL.

In this sample, this clonotype turned up a few times. The chain joins TRBV12-3 or TRBV12-4 to TRBJ2-3; TRBD2 aligns across 8 bases. The CDR3 length is 14 residues. V shed 6 bases, J shed 4 bases, and the junction held 6 bases outside the gene matches. The CDR3 protein is CASSKGLAADTQYF. CDR3 nucleotides: TGTGCCAGCAGCAAAGGACTAGCTGCAGATACGCAGTATTTT.

This clonotype was picked up a small number of times. The chain has TRBV12-3 or TRBV12-4 and TRBJ1-2; 10 bases agree with TRBD1. V lost 6 bases, J lost 4 bases, and 5 bases stayed unmatched. CDR3 size: 14 residues. CDR3 sequence reads: CASRRQGATYGYTF. CDR3 coding DNA: TGTGCCAGCAGGCGACAGGGGGCGACCTATGGCTACACCTTC.

This clonotype was observed a single time. The chain joins TRBV6-2 or TRBV6-3 to TRBJ1-5; 10 nucleotides match TRBD1. The germline V gene has CDR1 MNHEY and CDR2 SVGEGT. After removal of 6 bases from V and 4 bases from J, the junction contained 6 bases not matched to a gene. This CDR3 has 15 amino acids. CDR3 nucleotide sequence: TGTGCCAGCAGGAAGACAGGGGGCAGTAATCAGCCCCAGCATTTT. This translates into CASRKTGGSNQPQHF.

The genes are TRBV7-2 and TRBJ2-1, with 9 bases matching TRBD2. CDR3 length: 15 amino acids. Germline trimming cut 1 base from V and 8 bases from J; bases unmatched to any gene: 6. Germline V lookup: CDR1 SGHTA, CDR2 FQGNSA. Written as DNA, the CDR3 is TGTGCCAGCAGCTTAGGTAGCGGGAGTCCATATGAGCAGTTCTTC. Protein: CASSLGSGSPYEQFF.

This clonotype was seen a handful of times. The chain is built from TRBV25-1 and TRBJ2-3; 13 bases are shared with TRBD2. CDR1 and CDR2 (germline): MGHDK, SYGVNS. Trimming removed 5 bases from V and 6 bases from J; junction bases left unmatched: 14. The length of the CDR3 is 18 residues. CDR3 DNA: TGTGCCAGCAGTCCACTCCCGGGACTAGCGGGACCGCCGGATACGCAGTATTTT. As protein: CASSPLPGLAGPPDTQYF.

This clonotype appeared a few times. The V gene is TRBV30, the J gene TRBJ2-6, with D hard to call. The CDR3 is 15 amino acids. With 0 bases removed from V and 0 bases from J, the gap between germline ends came to 6 bases. Germline CDR1 GTSNPN, CDR2 SVGIG (reference sequence). CDR3 DNA: TGTGCCTGGAGTGTAGTCGCCTCTGGGGCCAACGTCCTGACTTTC. It translates to CAWSVVASGANVLTF.

This clonotype was detected only a few times. The chain has TRBV27 and TRBJ2-7; TRBD1 matches 7 bases. The germline V gene has CDR1 MNHEY and CDR2 SMNVEV (reference sequence). J lost 0 bases, V lost 5 bases, and 7 bases had no gene match. The CDR3 is 15 amino acids. DNA for the CDR3: TGTGCCAGCAGTCCCGGGACAGCCGTCTCCTACGAGCAGTACTTC. Protein sequence: CASSPGTAVSYEQYF.

The chain carries TRBV10-3 and TRBJ2-5, with 7 nucleotides matching TRBD1. CDR1 and CDR2 (germline): ENHRY, SYGVKD. The CDR3 contains 16 residues. The V and J ends lost 0 bases and 3 bases, in that order; junction bases with no gene match: 7. CDR3 nucleotide sequence: TGTGCCATCAGTGAGTCGACCGGGACAGAGAAAGAGACCCAGTACTTC. Its translation: CAISESTGTEKETQYF.

The V call is TRBV7-8, the J call TRBJ2-1, with a possible D match to TRBD1 (5 bases). This CDR3 is 14 amino acids long. Trimming took 3 bases from V and 7 from J, leaving 13 bases between them. Germline V lookup: CDR1 SGHVS, CDR2 FQNEAQ. CDR3: CASSFWTYGNEQFF. In nucleotides, the CDR3 is TGTGCCAGCAGCTTTTGGACATATGGGAATGAGCAGTTCTTC.

The gene calls are TRBV20-1 and TRBJ2-5, with D unresolved. The V end was cut by 3 bases, the J end by 7 bases, with 15 bases between. Germline CDR1 is DFQATT and CDR2 is SNEGSKA (reference sequence). The CDR3 extends over 13 amino acids. CDR3 residues: CSASRLVTGTQYF. The CDR3 region has the DNA TGCAGTGCTAGCAGACTTGTGACGGGGACCCAGTACTTC.